This TCR beta chain stems from a study of T cells after posttransplantation cyclophosphamide. Study-wide points: Blood and skin or GI T cell repertoires showed limited TRB overlap.

Profiling relied on immunoSEQ multiplex PCR, and the TCRdb table lists in-frame clones only, not all of them. The sample comprises around 13,000 clones, roughly four fifths of which are singletons, and approximately 0.8% rests with the top ten. This clone was counted only a few times. Its antigen remains unidentified. The sample comprised memory CD4+ T cells sorted from PBMCs. The sequence was obtained from a man aged 50-60 years in good health, CMV-negative, and a related stem cell transplant donor.

CDR3 in DNA: TGTGCCAGCAGTGGAGGGAGGCGAGGAGATACGCAGTATTTT. As protein: CASSGGRRGDTQYF. V gene TRBV6-4 combines with J gene TRBJ2-3; D is possibly TRBD2 (6 bases). Germline loops: CDR1 MRHNA, CDR2 SNTAGT. This CDR3 is built from 14 residues. Trimming took 4 bases from V and 5 from J, leaving 13 bases between them.